Each of the 12 T cell receptor beta chains below was sequenced from the same sample in a study of blood T cell repertoires in COVID-19. Sequencing used immunoSEQ multiplex PCR; TCRdb keeps in-frame clones, though not all of them. This sample carries approximately 260,000 clones, roughly 80% of them seen once, and the ten largest clones take approximately 4%. The sequenced sample was PBMCs or T cells enriched from blood (not recorded which). The receptors shown here come from a man aged 30 to 39 with acute COVID-19.

This clone has a count of ten or more. J is TRBJ2-3 and V is TRBV20-1; D not resolved. The ends were cut back, 7 bases at V and 2 bases at J, with 7 bases in the middle. The CDR3 runs to 11 residues. Germline CDR1 DFQATT, CDR2 SNEGSKA (reference sequence). The CDR3 sequence is CSGLITDTQYF. CDR3 in DNA: TGCAGTGGACTGATCACAGATACGCAGTATTTT.

This clone was seen only a few times. The chain has TRBV6-5 and TRBJ1-1; no firm D call. CDR1 is MNHEY and CDR2 is SVGAGI in the germline V gene. The CDR3 length is 13 residues. V lost 0 bases and J 8 bases, leaving 10 bases between the germline ends. CDR3 protein: CASSYSLLSEAFF. The CDR3 bases are TGTGCCAGCAGTTACTCATTGTTAAGCGAAGCTTTCTTT.

The CDR3 is CSASPAGGTYEQYV. CDR3 DNA: TGCAGTGCTAGTCCAGCGGGGGGTACCTACGAGCAGTACGTC. V usage is TRBV20-1 and J usage is TRBJ2-7; 9 bases match TRBD2. The germline V gene encodes CDR1 DFQATT and CDR2 SNEGSKA (reference sequence). V was pared by 3 bases and J by 2 bases, with 5 bases of the junction left unmatched. There are 14 residues in the CDR3.

This clone was picked up one time. The gene calls are TRBV7-9 and TRBJ2-7; possible D gene TRBD1, 5 bases. Between the trimmed V and J ends, which lost 4 bases and 6 bases, there was a span of 10 bases. The CDR3 has 12 amino acids. CDR1 SEHNR and CDR2 FQNEAQ come from the germline V gene (reference sequence). In DNA, the CDR3 is TGTGCCAGCAGCTCTTCAGGGATCGAGCAGTACGTC. Protein: CASSSSGIEQYV.

The chain has TRBV20-1 and TRBJ2-3, with 11 bases fitting TRBD2. Germline loops: CDR1 DFQATT, CDR2 SNEGSKA (reference sequence). The CDR3 loop spans 16 amino acids. J gave up 2 bases and V 3 bases, and 7 bases lay outside the gene matches. This CDR3 is CSASSVAGGITDTQYF. CDR3 sequence (DNA): TGCAGTGCTAGTTCGGTAGCGGGGGGGATCACAGATACGCAGTATTTT.

The rearrangement links TRBV4-1 to TRBJ1-4; D gene uncertain. Germline V gene lookup returns CDR1 MGHRA and CDR2 YSYEKL. The CDR3 sequence is 14 residues long. V shed 7 bases and J shed 2 bases, with 11 bases lying between them. CDR3 sequence: CASTRSPTNEKLFF. The CDR3, as DNA: TGCGCCAGCACCAGATCCCCCACTAATGAAAAACTGTTTTTT.

This clone was counted only a few times. Other nucleotide sequences in the sample specify the same CDR3. J is TRBJ1-1 and V is TRBV15; D gene unclear. Per germline, CDR1 LNHNV and CDR2 YYDKDF (reference sequence). CDR3 length: 14 amino acids. The V and J ends lost 0 bases and 5 bases respectively, with 10 bases between them. The CDR3 spells CATSRDLGSTEAFF. CDR3 DNA: TGTGCCACCAGCAGAGATCTAGGGAGTACTGAAGCTTTCTTT.

About this clone: Germline is not matched at one junction end, which may reflect a read error. The V gene is TRBV13, the J gene TRBJ2-1, with TRBD1 as a possible D gene (6 bases). From germline, CDR1 is PRHDT and CDR2 FYEKMQ (reference sequence). The CDR3 covers 16 residues. CDR3 amino acids: CASSLGGQGTSNEQFF. CDR3 nucleotide sequence: TGTGCCAGCAGCCTAGGGGGTCAGGGTACATCGAATGAGCAGTTCTTC. Based on the CDR3 plus reference TRBV13 and TRBJ2-1, the full variable domain is AAGVIQSPRHLIKEKRETATLKCYPIPRHDTVYWYQQGPGQDPQFLISFYEKMQSDKGSIPDRFSAQQFSDYHSELNMSSLELGDSALYFCASSLGGQGTSNEQFFGPGTRLTVL.

V and J are TRBV5-6 and TRBJ2-7; tentatively, D is TRBD2 (6 bases). Trimming took off 6 bases at V and 6 bases at J, with 22 bases between the two ends. The CDR3 contains 15 residues. Germline CDR1 SGHDT, CDR2 YYEEEE. The CDR3 sequence is CASTYTGVRLSEQYV. The DNA for the CDR3 is TGTGCCAGCACCTACACGGGGGTGAGGTTGAGCGAGCAGTACGTC.

The gene calls are TRBV7-3 and TRBJ2-2; the match to TRBD2 covers 7 bases. The junction had 5 bases not matched to a gene; V was cut back by 7 bases and J by 3 bases. CDR3 length equals 14 residues. Per the germline V gene, CDR1 is SGHTA and CDR2 is FQGTGA. As DNA, the CDR3 is TGTGCCAGCAAGGGGCTAGCGGACACCGGGGAGCTGTTTTTT. This sequence encodes CASKGLADTGELFF.

This sequence joins TRBV4-3 and TRBJ2-1, with TRBD2 identical over 7 bases. This CDR3 comprises 17 residues. The V gene end was trimmed by 0 bases and the J gene end by 2 bases; junction bases not matched to a gene: 7. CDR1 and CDR2 from the germline V gene are LGHNA and YSLEER. The CDR3 sequence: CASSQDFRAGTYNEQFF. CDR3 bases: TGCGCCAGCAGCCAAGATTTTCGAGCGGGAACCTACAATGAGCAGTTCTTC.

A single count supports this clone. The chain is built from TRBV10-1 and TRBJ2-2, with D unresolved. Germline V gene lookup returns CDR1 WNHNN and CDR2 SYGVQD (reference sequence). The CDR3 extends over 17 amino acids. V dropped 3 bases and J dropped 4 bases, with 18 bases sitting between them. CDR3 loop: CASSDYRRLRGTGELFF. In nucleotides, the CDR3 is TGCGCCAGCAGTGATTATCGGCGCTTGCGAGGCACCGGGGAGCTGTTTTTT.